The sequence of this T cell receptor beta chain was determined in a study of blood T cell repertoires in COVID-19. Measured with immunoSEQ multiplex PCR; TCRdb has only the in-frame clones, and not every one. The repertoire holds about 81,000 clones, 90% to 95% seen once, with under 2.5% in the top ten. V was cut by 4 bases and J by 10 bases, with 21 bases left in between. The CDR3 consists of 15 residues. Germline-derived CDR1 and CDR2 are SGDLS and YYNGEE. The source is a woman aged 45-65 years in a cohort sampled during active COVID-19. Source material: peripheral blood. V usage is TRBV9 and J usage is TRBJ2-4; weak D call: TRBD2 (5 bases). CDR3 region: CASSPLIGLPNIQYF. Written as DNA, the CDR3 is TGTGCCAGCAGCCCTCTAATAGGACTCCCAAATATTCAGTACTTC.